These 9 T cell receptor beta chains share one sample of origin, sequenced in a study of T cell clones after liver transplantation. Measured with immunoSEQ multiplex PCR; TCRdb has only the in-frame clones, and not every one. Of 15,000 or so clones in the sample, around 82% are singletons; the top ten hold 25% to 30%. Here the sequenced sample was CD8+ T cells from blood, taken around 48 months after liver transplant. The receptors originated from a human patient who received a liver transplant. Some T cells may originate from the graft donor.

The CDR3 sequence: CASSLGTGMYEQYF. In nucleotides, the CDR3 is TGTGCCAGCAGTTTAGGGACAGGGATGTACGAGCAGTACTTC. The rearrangement joins TRBV27 to TRBJ2-7, with TRBD1 matching over 9 bases. Trimming at V came to 2 bases and at J to 4 bases, leaving 3 bases not matched to a gene. CDR1 is MNHEY and CDR2 is SMNVEV in the germline V gene (reference sequence). This CDR3 is 14 amino acids long.

The V gene is TRBV27, the J gene TRBJ1-2, with D unclear. The CDR3 length is 12 residues. Trimming removed 4 bases from V and 3 bases from J, with 6 bases in between. Looked up from germline, CDR1 is MNHEY and CDR2 is SMNVEV (reference sequence). The CDR3 region has the DNA TGTGCCAGCAGTTCCCAGGACTATGGCTACACCTTC. Translation: CASSSQDYGYTF.

The V call is TRBV5-6, the J call TRBJ2-7, with a tentative D call TRBD2 (6 bases). The CDR3 is 14 amino acids. Germline V gene data show CDR1 as SGHDT and CDR2 as YYEEEE. Trimming removed 4 bases from V and 0 bases from J, with 11 bases in between. This chain's CDR3 is CASSVRGYSYEQYF. The DNA for the CDR3 is TGTGCCAGCAGCGTCCGGGGGTACTCCTACGAGCAGTACTTC.

This rearrangement joins TRBV6-4 to TRBJ2-1, with unresolved D. V lost 3 bases and J lost 5, with 8 bases in between. From germline, CDR1 is MRHNA and CDR2 SNTAGT. The CDR3 sequence is 13 residues long. The CDR3 DNA follows: TGTGCCAGCAGTGAGGTTGAGGACAATGAGCAGTTCTTC. Translating gives CASSEVEDNEQFF.

The V call is TRBV19, the J call TRBJ2-2; D is undetermined. CDR3 size: 13 residues. Trimming took off 10 bases at V and 4 bases at J, with 13 bases between the two ends. CDR1 is LNHDA and CDR2 is SQIVND in the germline V gene (reference sequence). The CDR3 DNA sequence: TGTGCCACTCCCGACCGCCTCACCGGGGAGCTGTTTTTT. Protein product: CATPDRLTGELFF.

V usage is TRBV6-5 and J usage is TRBJ2-7; D remains ambiguous. Germline CDR1 is MNHEY and CDR2 is SVGAGI. This CDR3 comprises 12 residues. V gave up 6 bases and J gave up 2 bases, with 8 bases separating them. The CDR3 sequence is CASSPGPYEQYF. CDR3 nucleotides: TGTGCCAGCAGCCCTGGTCCCTACGAGCAGTACTTC.

The chain employs TRBV27 and TRBJ2-7; tentatively, D is TRBD1 or TRBD2 (7 bases each). Germline loops: CDR1 MNHEY, CDR2 SMNVEV (reference sequence). Trimming removed 2 bases at V and 5 bases at J, with 25 bases between. This CDR3 has 18 amino acids. CDR3 amino acids: CASSLKGRGQSFWDEQYF. The CDR3 DNA follows: TGTGCCAGCAGTTTAAAGGGGAGGGGACAGAGTTTTTGGGACGAGCAGTACTTC.

This clone is large by share. The V and J genes are TRBV7-9 and TRBJ2-7; no clear D. Looked up from germline, CDR1 is SEHNR and CDR2 is FQNEAQ (reference sequence). The V end was cut by 4 bases, the J end by 2 bases, with 6 bases between. This CDR3 comprises 12 residues. Here the CDR3 reads CASSSDAYEQYF. In DNA, the CDR3 is TGTGCCAGCAGCTCGGACGCCTACGAGCAGTACTTC.

V usage is TRBV4-3 and J usage is TRBJ2-2, with D maybe TRBD2 (5 bases). The CDR3 loop spans 16 amino acids. The V gene lost 0 bases and the J gene lost 0 bases, with 8 bases spanning the gap. Germline V lookup: CDR1 LGHNA, CDR2 YSLEER. CDR3: CASSQEWGANTGELFF. Here the CDR3 DNA reads TGCGCCAGCAGCCAAGAGTGGGGAGCGAACACCGGGGAGCTGTTTTTT.